This TCR beta chain was identified during a study of T cells in Graves' hyperthyroidism and ophthalmopathy. General study results and limits: Clonotypes that were expanded in thyroid above 0.001 mostly appeared in blood too.

This clonotype was picked up many times. The target antigen is unknown. RNA transcripts were the template for amplifying TCR beta CDR3 regions. The primer set for the first-round RT-PCR of the TCR CDR3 was HTBI. TCRdb re-called the multiplex PCR reads with MiXCR, one entry per CDR3 protein. The sample lists hundreds of thousands of distinct CDR3 sequences, around 26% occurring once. Germline trimming cut 3 bases from V and 3 bases from J; bases unmatched to any gene: 9. This CDR3 region has 17 residues. Germline V lookup: CDR1 DFQATT, CDR2 SNEGSKA (reference sequence). The source is a woman between 40 and 55 years old with Graves' ophthalmopathy. Sequenced: blood. This sequence joins TRBV20-1 and TRBJ2-2, with 11 positions matching TRBD2. CDR3 nucleotides: TGCAGTGCTAGGCTAGGGACTAGCGGACGGGACACCGGGGAGCTGTTTTTT. Protein product: CSARLGTSGRDTGELFF.